The 21 T cell receptor beta chains presented below share a single source sample, sequenced in a study of blood T cell repertoires in COVID-19 (dated by TCRdb to between 2020 and 2021). Libraries were constructed by the immunoSEQ multiplex PCR assay. Imported from immuneACCESS, the table was reduced by TCRdb to in-frame sequences with V and J called. These copies leave out some clones; in studies compared against another copy, an unresolved V gene accounts for under half, and the cause of the remainder is not known. The sample yields 45,000 or so clones; approximately 90% were counted once. The ten largest clones represent approximately 23% of the sample. Material: peripheral blood. These receptors originate from a woman aged 80 or over in a cohort sampled during active or convalescent COVID-19.

Concerning this clone: Other DNA sequences of this sample code for an identical CDR3. CDR3 DNA: TGTGCCAGCAGCCAAGACTCGGGTGGCTACTACAATGAGCAGTTCTTC. This codes for CASSQDSGGYYNEQFF. The V call is TRBV3-1 (or the pseudogene TRBV3-2), the J call TRBJ2-1; the D is unclear. Germline loops: CDR1 LGHDT, CDR2 YNNKEL (reference sequence). The CDR3 runs to 16 residues. With 0 bases removed from V and 3 bases from J, the gap between germline ends came to 12 bases.

V usage is TRBV5-1 and J usage is TRBJ1-2; TRBD1 aligns across 9 bases. The J segment lost 4 bases and the V segment lost 4 bases, leaving 11 bases of the junction unmatched. Germline V gene lookup returns CDR1 SGHRS and CDR2 YFSETQ. CDR3 length: 16 amino acids. CDR3 sequence (DNA): TGCGCCAGCAGCCCCACGGGGGGGACAGGGTTCTATGGCTACACCTTC. Translated, it gives CASSPTGGTGFYGYTF. Together with reference TRBV5-1 and TRBJ1-2, the CDR3 gives the full variable domain: KAGVTQTPRYLIKTRGQQVTLSCSPISGHRSVSWYQQTPGQGLQFLFEYFSETQRNKGNFPGRFSGRQFSNSRSEMNVSTLELGDSALYLCASSPTGGTGFYGYTFGSGTRLTVV.

CDR3 residues: CASSLGVSSTDTQYF. CDR3 in DNA: TGTGCCAGCAGCTTGGGCGTGTCTAGCACAGATACGCAGTATTTT. The rearrangement joins TRBV7-3 to TRBJ2-3; D gene ambiguous. Deletions cut 3 bases from V and 0 bases from J, with 10 bases between. CDR1 is SGHTA, CDR2 FQGTGA, per germline. CDR3 size: 15 residues. The full variable domain, its missing parts supplied by reference TRBV7-3 and TRBJ2-3, is GAGVSQTPSNKVTEKGKYVELRCDPISGHTALYWYRQSLGQGPEFLIYFQGTGAADDSGLPNDRFFAVRPEGSVSTLKIQRTERGDSAVYLCASSLGVSSTDTQYFGPGTRLTVL.

The rearrangement uses TRBV5-6 and TRBJ1-2; D gene unclear. This CDR3 has 13 residues. The germline gives CDR1 SGHDT, CDR2 YYEEEE. The ends were cut back, 1 base at V and 4 bases at J, with 8 bases in the middle. CDR3 in DNA: TGTGCCAGCAGCTTGTGGCCTCCCTATGGCTACACCTTC. Translating it yields CASSLWPPYGYTF.

V is TRBV7-2 and J is TRBJ2-3, with 8 nucleotides matching TRBD2. J was trimmed by 2 bases and V by 5 bases; bases with no gene match: 9. The CDR3 consists of 16 residues. The germline CDR1 and CDR2 sequences are SGHTA and FQGNSA. CDR3 in DNA: TGTGCCAGCAGCCCGCGGGGGGCGGGACTCACAGATACGCAGTATTTT. Encoded protein: CASSPRGAGLTDTQYF.

This clone was seen only once. V gene TRBV9 combines with J gene TRBJ2-7, with a tentative D call TRBD2 (6 bases). Germline assignment: CDR1 SGDLS and CDR2 YYNGEE. The CDR3 is 16 residues long. V dropped 0 bases and J dropped 2 bases, with 15 bases sitting between them. DNA of the CDR3: TGTGCCAGCAGCGTAGATCGGGGGAGTGGTACCTACGAGCAGTACTTC. This encodes CASSVDRGSGTYEQYF.

The chain uses TRBV9 and TRBJ2-7, with 13 bases lining up with TRBD2. Germline values: CDR1 SGDLS, CDR2 YYNGEE. The J segment lost 2 bases and the V segment lost 2 bases, leaving 1 base of the junction unmatched. CDR3 length: 15 amino acids. CDR3 protein: CASSVTSGGAYEQYF. The DNA of the CDR3 is TGTGCCAGCAGCGTCACTAGCGGGGGGGCCTACGAGCAGTACTTC.

The chain couples TRBV2 to TRBJ2-7; no clear D gene. The V gene's germline CDR1 is SNHLY and CDR2 FYNNEI. The V end was cut by 3 bases, the J end by 4 bases, with 4 bases between. CDR3 length equals 11 residues. DNA for the CDR3: TGTGCCAGCAGTGAGGCATACGAGCAGTACTTC. This codes for CASSEAYEQYF. The variable domain in full, with the rest retrieved from reference TRBV2 and TRBJ2-7, is EPEVTQTPSHQVTQMGQEVILRCVPISNHLYFYWYRQILGQKVEFLVSFYNNEISEKSEIFDDQFSVERPDGSNFTLKIRSTKLEDSAMYFCASSEAYEQYFGPGTRLTVT.

CDR3 nucleotide sequence: TGTGCCAGCAGCCCCGGGACTAGCGTCGGGCAGTATTTT. Protein: CASSPGTSVGQYF. The rearrangement joins TRBV7-2 to TRBJ2-3; 10 bases fit TRBD2. The junction had 7 bases not matched to a gene; V was cut back by 5 bases and J by 11 bases. There are 13 residues in the CDR3. Germline CDR1 is SGHTA and CDR2 is FQGNSA.

The rearrangement links TRBV6-5 to TRBJ2-5, with D tentatively TRBD1 (5 bases). The germline V gene has CDR1 MNHEY and CDR2 SVGAGI. Trimming removed 7 bases from V and 5 bases from J, with 20 bases in between. The CDR3 length is 15 residues. The CDR3 sequence is CASTPLVGRRETQYF. In nucleotides, the CDR3 is TGTGCCAGCACCCCCTTGGTGGGGCGACGGGAGACCCAGTACTTC.

This rearrangement joins TRBV19 to TRBJ1-1; 10 bases line up with TRBD1. The V gene end was trimmed by 7 bases and the J gene end by 3 bases; junction bases not matched to a gene: 5. This CDR3 is built from 14 residues. Germline loops: CDR1 LNHDA, CDR2 SQIVND (reference sequence). The CDR3 protein is CASTTTGGYTEAFF. The CDR3 region has the DNA TGTGCCAGTACCACGACAGGGGGCTACACTGAAGCTTTCTTT.

The chain uses TRBV7-2 and TRBJ1-5; 7 bases line up with TRBD1. CDR1 is SGHTA and CDR2 is FQGNSA in the germline V gene. The CDR3 runs 16 residues. J gave up 5 bases and V 1 base, and 8 bases lay outside the gene matches. The CDR3 nucleotides are TGTGCCAGCAGCTTAGTCGGTCCCAGGGGGGATCAGCCCCAGCATTTT. This gives the protein CASSLVGPRGDQPQHF.

V gene TRBV7-8 combines with J gene TRBJ2-1; 8 bases agree with TRBD2. CDR3 length: 18 residues. Germline V gene sequence: CDR1 SGHVS, CDR2 FQNEAQ. With 1 base clipped from V and 0 bases from J, the junction kept 8 bases outside the gene matches. CDR3 residues: CASSLDPGGGTSYNEQFF. Here the CDR3 DNA reads TGTGCCAGCAGCTTAGATCCGGGAGGGGGTACCTCCTACAATGAGCAGTTCTTC.

This clone has just one count. The V call is TRBV6-2 or TRBV6-3, the J call TRBJ2-3, with 9 bases lining up with TRBD2. Germline values: CDR1 MNHEY, CDR2 SVGEGT. V shed 5 bases, J shed 3 bases, and the junction held 6 bases outside the gene matches. This CDR3 has 15 residues. In nucleotides, the CDR3 is TGTGCCAGCAGTCTCCCAGCGGGAGGAACAGATACGCAGTATTTT. Its translation: CASSLPAGGTDTQYF.

The chain joins TRBV6-5 to TRBJ2-1; 14 bases are shared with TRBD2. V was clipped by 2 bases and J by 7 bases; unmatched bases: 1. CDR1 and CDR2 from the germline V gene are MNHEY and SVGAGI. This CDR3 region has 15 residues. In DNA form, the CDR3 reads TGTGCCAGCAGTTACGGGACTAGCGGGAGTAATGAGCAGTTCTTC. Protein: CASSYGTSGSNEQFF.

V is TRBV19 and J is TRBJ2-3; 8 nucleotides agree with TRBD1. This CDR3 spans 16 amino acids. J was trimmed by 4 bases and V by 3 bases; bases with no gene match: 9. From germline, CDR1 is LNHDA and CDR2 SQIVND (reference sequence). The CDR3 DNA follows: TGTGCCAGTAGTATGCCGGCAGGGGGCTCGCCAGATACGCAGTATTTT. As protein: CASSMPAGGSPDTQYF.

V gene TRBV28 combines with J gene TRBJ1-1; 7 nucleotides match TRBD1. Germline lookup yields CDR1 MDHEN and CDR2 SYDVKM. V gave up 10 bases and J gave up 11 bases; unmatched junction bases: 13. The CDR3 is made up of 12 amino acids. The CDR3 DNA reads as TGTGCCATCCGACAGGGTATACTCGCGGCTTTCTTT. It encodes CAIRQGILAAFF. The whole variable domain, filled in from reference TRBV28 and TRBJ1-1, reads DVKVTQSSRYLVKRTGEKVFLECVQDMDHENMFWYRQDPGLGLRLIYFSYDVKMKEKGDIPEGYSVSREKKERFSLILESASTNQTSMYLCAIRQGILAAFFGQGTRLTVV.

This chain connects TRBV28 to TRBJ2-2; D gene uncertain. V was cut by 6 bases and J by 1 base, with 3 bases left in between. The germline gives CDR1 MDHEN, CDR2 SYDVKM. CDR3 size: 12 residues. CDR3 region: CASSLNTGELFF. The CDR3 nucleotides are TGTGCCAGCAGCCTGAACACCGGGGAGCTGTTTTTT.

The chain employs TRBV30 and TRBJ1-1; D possibly corresponds to TRBD1 (6 bases). Between the trimmed V and J ends, which lost 2 bases and 5 bases, there was a span of 12 bases. The CDR3 totals 13 residues. CDR1 GTSNPN and CDR2 SVGIG come from the germline V gene (reference sequence). CDR3 region: CAWSQRGRTEAFF. For the CDR3, the DNA is TGTGCCTGGAGTCAGAGGGGGAGAACTGAAGCTTTCTTT.

The genes are TRBV6-1 and TRBJ1-1; D perhaps matches TRBD1 (6 bases). Looked up from germline, CDR1 is MNHNS and CDR2 is SASEGT. Trimming pared 0 bases from V and 4 bases from J, leaving 15 bases between. The CDR3 runs to 16 residues. This CDR3 reads CASSEANGGISTEAFF. The CDR3 DNA is TGTGCCAGCAGTGAAGCGAATGGGGGCATAAGCACTGAAGCTTTCTTT.

DNA of the CDR3: TGTGCCAGCAGCTCCGGGACAGGGAGGGGCACTAATGAAAAACTGTTTTTT. Translating it yields CASSSGTGRGTNEKLFF. This chain uses TRBV6-2 or TRBV6-3 with TRBJ1-4; 9 bases are a match to TRBD1. V shed 6 bases, J shed 2 bases, and the junction held 10 bases outside the gene matches. Germline V CDR1 and CDR2: MNHEY, SVGEGT. The CDR3 sequence is 17 residues long.